The 12 T cell receptor beta chains below come from one sample, sequenced in a study of shared clonotypes between healthy human individuals. Data came from immunoSEQ multiplex PCR; TCRdb stores just in-frame clones and leaves some out. The table records over a million clones, around 78% of them present only once. Source material: memory CD4+ T cells from PBMCs. Subset specified: CD45RA-negative fraction. The receptors originated from a man younger than 35 in good health. Some clones in this sample may be carry-over from other donors' samples.

This clone was picked up one time. V and J are TRBV6-5 and TRBJ1-1; 7 nucleotides agree with TRBD1. The J segment lost 6 bases and the V segment lost 2 bases, leaving 0 bases of the junction unmatched. CDR3 length equals 12 residues. Per the germline V gene, CDR1 is MNHEY and CDR2 is SVGAGI. The chain's CDR3 is CASSYRGPEAFF. The CDR3 nucleotides read TGTGCCAGCAGTTACAGGGGGCCTGAAGCTTTCTTT.

Of note for this clone: Other DNA sequences from this sample encode an identical CDR3 as well. J is TRBJ1-5 and V is TRBV19; D is possibly TRBD1 (5 bases). The germline V gene encodes CDR1 LNHDA and CDR2 SQIVND (reference sequence). This CDR3 region has 13 residues. V was cut by 6 bases and J by 0 bases, with 6 bases left in between. This CDR3 reads CASSRDSNQPQHF. The DNA of the CDR3 is TGTGCCAGTAGCAGGGATAGCAATCAGCCCCAGCATTTT.

This clone came up a few times. J is TRBJ1-4 and V is TRBV28; D is unresolved. Germline CDR1 reads MDHEN; CDR2 reads SYDVKM. V was cut by 3 bases and J by 0 bases, with 11 bases left in between. The CDR3 runs to 16 residues. The CDR3 spells CASSLDLAATNEKLFF. CDR3 in DNA: TGTGCCAGCAGTTTGGATCTCGCTGCAACTAATGAAAAACTGTTTTTT.

This clone was recorded a few times. V is TRBV6-1 and J is TRBJ1-5; TRBD1 matches at 7 bases. Trimming cost V 6 bases and J 4 bases; bases outside gene matches: 6. The length of the CDR3 is 14 residues. The V gene's germline CDR1 is MNHNS and CDR2 SASEGT. The CDR3 here is CASSWDSSNQPQHF. The DNA of the CDR3 is TGTGCCAGCAGCTGGGACAGTAGTAATCAGCCCCAGCATTTT.

This rearrangement joins TRBV19 to TRBJ1-5; D might be TRBD1 (6 bases). Looked up from germline, CDR1 is LNHDA and CDR2 is SQIVND (reference sequence). This CDR3 has 16 amino acids. Trimming stripped 5 bases from V and 2 bases from J, with 16 bases between. This chain's CDR3 is CASSFTQGVGNQPQHF. The CDR3 DNA follows: TGTGCCAGTAGTTTCACACAGGGCGTGGGCAATCAGCCCCAGCATTTT.

This clone came up many times. Here the CDR3 DNA reads TGTGCCATCAGTGAGTCAGCTCCCTTGACAGGGGGCAGGGCTGAAGCTTTCTTT. Translating gives CAISESAPLTGGRAEAFF. The J gene is TRBJ1-1, the V gene TRBV10-3; 10 bases are shared with TRBD1. The germline V gene encodes CDR1 ENHRY and CDR2 SYGVKD. J lost 6 bases, V lost 0 bases, and 13 bases had no gene match. CDR3 size: 18 residues.

The V call is TRBV7-9, the J call TRBJ1-5, with unresolved D. CDR3 size: 14 residues. The V gene lost 5 bases and the J gene lost 3 bases, with 11 bases spanning the gap. Looked up from germline, CDR1 is SEHNR and CDR2 is FQNEAQ (reference sequence). CDR3 nucleotide sequence: TGTGCCAGCAGCCTAGAGTCCAACAATCAGCCCCAGCATTTT. The encoded protein is CASSLESNNQPQHF.

The chain has TRBV6-1 and TRBJ2-7, with D perhaps matching TRBD1 (5 bases). Germline CDR1 is MNHNS and CDR2 is SASEGT. V was pared by 4 bases and J by 3 bases, with 16 bases between. The CDR3 runs 15 residues. The CDR3: CASSASYLGVYEQYF. CDR3 DNA sequence: TGTGCCAGCAGTGCCTCTTACCTAGGGGTCTACGAGCAGTACTTC.

Turning to this clone: A junction end diverges from the germline sequence, so it may reflect a read error. Distinct nucleotide sequences in the sample also encode this CDR3. The V call is TRBV10-3, the J call TRBJ1-5; weak D call: TRBD1 (6 bases). Germline V CDR1 and CDR2: ENHRY, SYGVKD. CDR3 length: 14 residues. CDR3 protein: CATEPGHRNQPQHF. As DNA, the CDR3 is TGTGCCACCGAACCGGGACACCGGAATCAGCCCCAACATTTT.

V gene TRBV7-3 combines with J gene TRBJ2-1; 7 nucleotides align to TRBD2. The V gene end was trimmed by 2 bases and the J gene end by 15 bases; junction bases not matched to a gene: 10. There are 13 residues in the CDR3. The germline CDR1 and CDR2 sequences are SGHTA and FQGTGA. The CDR3 DNA reads as TGTGCCAGCAGCTTATTTATGGGAGGGCCACTGTTCTTC. Amino acids: CASSLFMGGPLFF.

The chain links TRBV9 to TRBJ2-1; D possibly corresponds to TRBD2 (6 bases). Trimming left V 4 bases short and J 6 bases short, with 14 bases between. The CDR3 runs 14 residues. The germline V gene encodes CDR1 SGDLS and CDR2 YYNGEE. The CDR3 DNA sequence: TGTGCCAGCAGCCTAAGCCTGGGGGGCAATGAGCAGTTCTTC. Its protein is CASSLSLGGNEQFF.

J is TRBJ2-3 and V is TRBV6-5; D gene unclear. V dropped 1 base and J dropped 5 bases, with 4 bases sitting between them. The CDR3 length is 12 residues. The V gene's germline CDR1 is MNHEY and CDR2 SVGAGI. The CDR3 region is CASSYLRDTQYF. As DNA, the CDR3 is TGTGCCAGCAGTTACTTGCGAGATACGCAGTATTTT.